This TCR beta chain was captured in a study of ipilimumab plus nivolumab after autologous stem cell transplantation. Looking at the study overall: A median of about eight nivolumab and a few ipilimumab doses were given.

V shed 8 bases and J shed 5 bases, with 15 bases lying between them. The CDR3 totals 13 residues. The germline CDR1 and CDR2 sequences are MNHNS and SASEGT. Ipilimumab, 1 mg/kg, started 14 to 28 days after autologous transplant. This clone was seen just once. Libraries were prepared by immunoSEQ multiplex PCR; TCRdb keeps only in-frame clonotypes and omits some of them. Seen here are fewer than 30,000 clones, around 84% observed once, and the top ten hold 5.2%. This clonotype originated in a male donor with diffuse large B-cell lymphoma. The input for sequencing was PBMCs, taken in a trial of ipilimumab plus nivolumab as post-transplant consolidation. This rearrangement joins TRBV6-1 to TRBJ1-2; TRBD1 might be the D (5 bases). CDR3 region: CASLRKQGYGYTF. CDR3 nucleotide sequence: TGTGCCAGCCTGAGAAAGCAGGGTTATGGCTACACCTTC.